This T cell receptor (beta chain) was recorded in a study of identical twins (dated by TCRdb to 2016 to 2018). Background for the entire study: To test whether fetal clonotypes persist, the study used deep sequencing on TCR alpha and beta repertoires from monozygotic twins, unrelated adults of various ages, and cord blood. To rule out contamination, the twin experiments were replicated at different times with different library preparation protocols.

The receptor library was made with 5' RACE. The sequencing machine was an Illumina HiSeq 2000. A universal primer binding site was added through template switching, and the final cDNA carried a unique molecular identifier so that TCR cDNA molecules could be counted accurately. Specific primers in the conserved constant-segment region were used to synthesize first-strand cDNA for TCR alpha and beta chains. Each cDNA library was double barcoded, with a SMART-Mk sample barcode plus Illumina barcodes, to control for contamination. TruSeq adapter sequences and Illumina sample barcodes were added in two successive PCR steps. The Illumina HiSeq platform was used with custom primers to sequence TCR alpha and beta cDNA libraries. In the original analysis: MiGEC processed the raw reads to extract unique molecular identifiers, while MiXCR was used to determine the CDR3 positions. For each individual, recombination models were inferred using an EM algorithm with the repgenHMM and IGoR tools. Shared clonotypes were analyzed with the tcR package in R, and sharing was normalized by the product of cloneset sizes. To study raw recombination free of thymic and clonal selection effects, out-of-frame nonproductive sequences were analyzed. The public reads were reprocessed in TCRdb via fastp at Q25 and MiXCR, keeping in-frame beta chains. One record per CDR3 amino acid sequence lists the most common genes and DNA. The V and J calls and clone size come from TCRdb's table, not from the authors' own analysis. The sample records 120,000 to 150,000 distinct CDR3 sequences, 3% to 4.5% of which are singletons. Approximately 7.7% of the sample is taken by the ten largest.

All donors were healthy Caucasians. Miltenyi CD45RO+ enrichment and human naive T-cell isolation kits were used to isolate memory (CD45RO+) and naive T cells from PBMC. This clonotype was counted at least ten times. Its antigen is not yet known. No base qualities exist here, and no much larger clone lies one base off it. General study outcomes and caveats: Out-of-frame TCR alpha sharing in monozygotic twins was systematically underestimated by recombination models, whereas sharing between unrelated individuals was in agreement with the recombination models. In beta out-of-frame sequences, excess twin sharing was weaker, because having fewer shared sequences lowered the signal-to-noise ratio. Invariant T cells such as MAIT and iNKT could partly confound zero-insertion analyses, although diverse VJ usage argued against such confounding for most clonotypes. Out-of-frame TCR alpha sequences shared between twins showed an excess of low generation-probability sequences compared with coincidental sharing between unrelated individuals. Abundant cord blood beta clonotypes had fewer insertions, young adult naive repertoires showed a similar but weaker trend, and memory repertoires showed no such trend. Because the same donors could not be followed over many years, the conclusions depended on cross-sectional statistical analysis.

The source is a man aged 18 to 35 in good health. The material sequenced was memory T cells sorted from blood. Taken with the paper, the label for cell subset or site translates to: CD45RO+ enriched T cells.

The DNA sequence is TGTGCCAGCAGCCTCGCGGCAGGGAGCACCGGGGAGCTGTTTTTT. Translated, this is CASSLAAGSTGELFF. This chain joins TRBV5-6 to TRBJ2-2; the D segment may tentatively be TRBD1 or TRBD2, each giving 5 matched bases. The germline V gene yields SGHDT for CDR1 and YYEEEE for CDR2. Trimming at the junction amounts to 4 bases on V and 4 bases on J, and the germline ends lie 14 bases apart. The CDR3 starts with the cysteine, ends with the phenylalanine, and has 15 residues. Only the CDR3 DNA stays, 45 bases, in frame from base 1.